What follows are 18 T cell receptor beta chains derived from one specimen sequenced in a study of Tregs in tolerant kidney transplant recipients. Recipients received nonmyeloablative bone marrow transplants from related graft donors, with transient mixed chimerism. TCRdb keeps only in-frame clones here, not all; method: immunoSEQ multiplex PCR. This repertoire includes 13,000 to 15,000 clones. This specimen consisted of CD8+ T cells from blood (PBMCs), obtained 6 months after the transplant. The origin of the receptors is a human patient who received a combined kidney and bone marrow transplant. Some T cells may be graft donor cells.

Concerning this clone itself: The read ends 3 residues early relative to the CDR3; the germline J gene fills the gap. The rearrangement links TRBV7-9 to TRBJ2-5, with 7 bases lining up with TRBD1. CDR1 and CDR2 (germline): SEHNR, FQNEAQ (reference sequence). The length of the CDR3 is 15 residues. Unmatched junction bases numbered 9, after V lost 5 bases and J lost 3 bases. The CDR3 sequence: CASSKGTATKETQYF. The sequenced part of the CDR3 DNA is TGTGCCAGCAGCAAAGGGACAGCTACCAAAGAGACC.

Of note for this clone: The DNA ends 3 residues before the CDR3 does, and the rest of the CDR3 is filled in from the germline J gene. The chain joins TRBV7-9 to TRBJ1-1; perhaps TRBD1 as D (5 bases). The CDR3 sequence is 13 residues long. From germline, CDR1 is SEHNR and CDR2 FQNEAQ (reference sequence). V gave up 3 bases and J gave up 5 bases, with 10 bases separating them. The CDR3 is CASSFGGGTEAFF. The CDR3 bases that were read are TGTGCCAGCAGCTTCGGGGGAGGGACTGAA. Using reference TRBV7-9 and TRBJ1-1 for the parts outside the CDR3, the full variable domain is DTGVSQNPRHKITKRGQNVTFRCDPISEHNRLYWYRQTLGQGPEFLTYFQNEAQLEKSRLLSDRFSAERPKGSFSTLEIQRTEQGDSAMYLCASSFGGGTEAFFGQGTRLTVV.

A note on this clone: The junction departs from germline at one end; a sequencing error may be responsible. Coverage ceases 3 residues before the CDR3 finishes, and the germline J gene fills in the end. The chain couples TRBV20-1 to TRBJ2-3; 7 nucleotides match TRBD1. The V gene's germline CDR1 is DFQATT and CDR2 SNEGSKA (reference sequence). This CDR3 spans 11 amino acids. Incomplete CDR3 DNA: TGCAGTGCTAGTGGGACAGCTACG. It codes for CSASGTAT. The whole CDR3 reads CSASGTATQYF.

For this clone: The read finishes 3 residues shy of the CDR3 end, and the germline J gene is used to complete it. The chain couples TRBV24-1 to TRBJ1-2; no firm D call. The CDR3 runs to 14 residues. Germline CDR1 and CDR2: KGHDR and SFDVKD. The germline V and J ends were trimmed by 6 bases and 1 base, with 11 bases remaining between them. The chain's CDR3 is CATSSGTVNYGYTF. Incomplete CDR3 DNA: TGTGCCACCAGTTCAGGAACGGTTAACTATGGC.

About this clone: Sequencing ends 3 residues short of the CDR3 end; the germline J gene provides the rest. The chain combines TRBV19 with TRBJ2-7; the D gene is possibly TRBD2 (7 bases). The CDR3 contains 14 residues. Per the germline V gene, CDR1 is LNHDA and CDR2 is SQIVND (reference sequence). V lost 4 bases, J lost 5 bases, and 15 bases lay in between. Here the CDR3 reads CASSTLEGGHEQYF. CDR3 DNA (partial): TGTGCCAGTAGTACCCTGGAGGGGGGGCACGAG.

Regarding this clone: The read falls 3 residues short of the CDR3 end, and the missing part is taken from the germline J gene. V and J are TRBV14 and TRBJ1-1; the D is unclear. The germline V gene encodes CDR1 SGHDN and CDR2 FVKESK. This CDR3 has 13 residues. Trimming took 2 bases from V and 1 from J, leaving 5 bases between them. The CDR3 reads CASSQYRNTEAFF. CDR3 DNA, as far as it was read: TGTGCCAGCAGCCAATATCGGAACACTGAA.

Comments on this clone: From the germline J gene comes the end of the CDR3, since the read stops 3 residues before it. This chain connects TRBV6-1 to TRBJ2-5, with D possibly TRBD1 on 5 matching bases. With 0 bases removed from V and 7 bases from J, the gap between germline ends came to 6 bases. The CDR3 runs to 12 residues. CDR1 is MNHNS and CDR2 is SASEGT in the germline V gene. CDR3 DNA (partial): TGTGCCAGCAGTGAAGCGCAGGGGACC. This codes for CASSEAQGT. The whole CDR3 sequence is CASSEAQGTQYF.

About this clone: Read data end 3 residues before the CDR3 end; the end is taken from the germline J gene. The chain has TRBV7-2 and TRBJ2-7; D remains unclear. Between the trimmed V and J ends, which lost 1 base and 0 bases, there was a span of 4 bases. CDR3 length: 13 residues. Germline values: CDR1 SGHTA, CDR2 FQGNSA. This chain's CDR3 is CASSLGASYEQYF. CDR3 DNA, as far as it was read: TGTGCCAGCAGCTTAGGGGCCTCCTACGAG.

Details on this clone: Coverage ceases 3 residues before the CDR3 finishes, and the germline J gene fills in the end. The chain carries TRBV7-8 and TRBJ1-1; D gene uncertain. Germline loops: CDR1 SGHVS, CDR2 FQNEAQ. Trimming removed 4 bases at V and 3 bases at J, with 15 bases between. The CDR3 runs to 15 residues. CDR3 sequence reads: CASSSVRGKDTEAFF. The DNA read from the CDR3 is TGTGCCAGCAGCTCCGTTCGGGGAAAGGACACTGAA.

As concerns this clone: The read is 3 residues too short to cover the CDR3 end, so that end is filled in from the germline J gene. The chain combines TRBV20-1 with TRBJ1-2; a weak D match, TRBD1 (5 bases). Germline V gene sequence: CDR1 DFQATT, CDR2 SNEGSKA (reference sequence). The CDR3 runs to 13 residues. Trimming removed 3 bases from V and 6 bases from J, with 14 bases in between. The CDR3: CSASEGEFDGYTF. CDR3 DNA, as far as it was read: TGCAGTGCTAGCGAAGGGGAGTTTGATGGC.

In regard to this clone: The observed sequence ends 3 residues before the CDR3 terminus, with the missing tail filled in from the germline J gene. The chain is built from TRBV5-5 and TRBJ2-7; TRBD1 is a possible D gene (5 bases). Trimming shortened V by 0 bases and J by 3 bases, and 7 bases separated the two germline ends. The CDR3 has 13 amino acids. Looked up from germline, CDR1 is SGHKS and CDR2 is YYEKEE (reference sequence). CDR3 region: CASSLGGVYEQYF. Incomplete CDR3 DNA: TGTGCCAGCAGCTTGGGGGGCGTCTACGAG.

A word on this clone: At one end, the junction sequence differs from germline, possibly due to a read error. Read sequence stops 3 residues before the CDR3 end, and the germline J gene provides the missing end. The chain links TRBV4-2 to TRBJ2-5; no reliable D call. Germline-derived CDR1 and CDR2 are LGHNA and YNFKEQ. The CDR3 extends over 13 amino acids. The CDR3 bases that were read are TGCGCCAGCAGCTGGGCATTACAAGAGACC. Protein: CASSWALQET. The CDR3 in full is CASSWALQETQYF.

In the case of this clone: The CDR3 end is not reached by the read, which stops 3 residues before it; the germline J gene fills it in. This rearrangement joins TRBV7-6 to TRBJ1-6; D ambiguous. Per the germline V gene, CDR1 is SGHVS and CDR2 is FNYEAQ. This CDR3 has 15 amino acids. V shed 1 base and J shed 11 bases, with 15 bases lying between them. The CDR3 region is CASSLGAYGEAPLHF. CDR3 DNA, as far as it was read: TGTGCCAGCAGCTTAGGGGCGTACGGGGAGGCACCC. Using reference TRBV7-6 and TRBJ1-6 for the parts outside the CDR3, the full variable domain is GAGVSQSPRYKVTKRGQDVALRCDPISGHVSLYWYRQALGQGPEFLTYFNYEAQQDKSGLPNDRFSAERPEGSISTLTIQRTEQRDSAMYRCASSLGAYGEAPLHFGNGTRLTVT.

The covered CDR3 bases are TGCAGCGTTTATACAGGGGGCCACCTTGAA. This codes for CSVYTGGHLE. The complete CDR3 protein is CSVYTGGHLEAFF. The chain is built from TRBV29-1 and TRBJ1-1, with 9 positions matching TRBD1. The DNA ends 3 residues before the CDR3 does, and the rest of the CDR3 is filled in from the germline J gene. The J segment lost 7 bases and the V segment lost 5 bases, leaving 8 bases of the junction unmatched. Germline V gene sequence: CDR1 SQVTM, CDR2 ANQGSEA. This CDR3 region has 13 residues.

Its frequency marks this clone as medium-sized. The missing CDR3 end, 3 residues past where the read stops, is filled in from the germline J gene. The rearrangement joins TRBV4-2 to TRBJ2-6, with TRBD1 as a possible D gene (6 bases). Germline-derived CDR1 and CDR2 are LGHNA and YNFKEQ. V gave up 6 bases and J gave up 0 bases, with 12 bases separating them. The CDR3 spans 16 residues. Incomplete CDR3 DNA: TGTGCCAGCAGATCCACAGGGTTCTCTGGGGCCAACGTC. Translating it yields CASRSTGFSGANV. The entire CDR3 reads CASRSTGFSGANVLTF.

Comments on this clone: The read gets to within 3 residues of the CDR3 end, and the germline J gene fills in the rest. The chain links TRBV9 to TRBJ2-7; a weak D match, TRBD2 (6 bases). In germline, CDR1 is SGDLS, CDR2 YYNGEE. V was trimmed by 2 bases and J by 0 bases, leaving 15 bases between them. The CDR3 extends over 16 amino acids. CDR3 bases read: TGTGCCAGCAGCGTCTTCCCCGGGACTGGCTCCTACGAG. This sequence encodes CASSVFPGTGSYE. The whole CDR3 sequence is CASSVFPGTGSYEQYF.

A word on this clone: The read halts 3 residues ahead of the CDR3 end, with the missing end drawn from the germline J gene. This chain connects TRBV7-9 to TRBJ2-3, with D uncertain. CDR1 is SEHNR, CDR2 FQNEAQ, per germline (reference sequence). This CDR3 is built from 14 residues. CDR3 in amino acids: CASSLERFRETQYF. CDR3 DNA (partial): TGTGCCAGCAGCTTAGAACGGTTTCGAGAGACG.

As concerns this clone: The read is 3 residues too short to cover the CDR3 end, so that end is filled in from the germline J gene. The gene calls are TRBV7-9 and TRBJ2-4; TRBD1 aligns across 9 bases. From germline, CDR1 is SEHNR and CDR2 FQNEAQ (reference sequence). The length of the CDR3 is 14 residues. Here the CDR3 reads CASSPRDRVYGQYF. CDR3 DNA (partial): TGTGCCAGCAGCCCCCGGGACAGGGTCTATGGT.